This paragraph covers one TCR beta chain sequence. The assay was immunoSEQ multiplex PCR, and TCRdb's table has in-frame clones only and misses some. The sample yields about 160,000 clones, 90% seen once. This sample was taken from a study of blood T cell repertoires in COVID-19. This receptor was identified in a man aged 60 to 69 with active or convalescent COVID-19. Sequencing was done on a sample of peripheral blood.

CDR3 nucleotides: TGTGCCAGCAGTGAGCCCCTTTCAGGAGGAGCGGAGGGGTACAATGAGCAGTTCTTC. Translation: CASSEPLSGGAEGYNEQFF. The chain has TRBV2 and TRBJ2-1, with a weak D call TRBD2 (6 bases). Looked up from germline, CDR1 is SNHLY and CDR2 is FYNNEI. Trimming took 3 bases from V and 4 from J, leaving 25 bases between them. The CDR3 has 19 residues.